This T cell receptor (beta chain) came from a study of blood T cell repertoires in COVID-19. Study at large: COVID-19 samples collected from the United States, Italy and Spain covered acute and convalescent phases. PBMCs, B-cell-depleted T cells, or T cells were the source of the cDNA or gDNA that made up the material.

In the original analysis: Amplifying reference gene primers gave estimates of nucleated cell counts. Data came from immunoSEQ multiplex PCR; TCRdb stores just in-frame clones and leaves some out. The V and J calls and clone size are taken from that table; D and trimming were inferred from the DNA. The table includes around 58,000 clones, roughly 83% detected once. Deletions cut 6 bases from V and 9 bases from J, with 15 bases between. The CDR3 spans 14 residues. Germline assignment: CDR1 SNHLY and CDR2 FYNNEI. The source is a human donor in a cohort sampled during active COVID-19. The specimen sequenced was peripheral blood. This rearrangement joins TRBV2 to TRBJ1-6, with D possibly being TRBD1 (5 bases). CDR3: CASRPGEGSSPLHF. CDR3 DNA sequence: TGTGCCAGCAGACCCGGGGAGGGGAGTTCACCCCTCCACTTT.